The following is a TCR beta chain sequence with its context. This clonotype showed up just a few times. Its antigen has not been determined. Base quality data are lacking; no much larger clone is found one base away. This was a case-control study nested in a cohort of healthcare workers in London, UK, who had nasopharyngeal swab PCR tests and blood samples taken every week. Between 23 and 31 March 2020, the week of the UK lockdown, healthcare workers were enrolled and then followed up weekly for as long as 16 weeks. This sample was taken from a study of early T cells in non-severe SARS-CoV-2 infection (dated by TCRdb to about 2021). Study-level background: Because TCR sequencing relied on bulk RNA taken from unsorted whole blood, pairing of alpha and beta chains was not possible.

The germline V gene sets CDR1 to MDHEN and CDR2 to SYDVKM. From V the trimming removes 6 bases and from J it removes 2 bases, while the gene matches leave 5 bases of the junction unaccounted for. From cysteine to phenylalanine, the CDR3 is 14 amino acids long. Just the 42-base CDR3 DNA is kept, in frame starting at base 1. The library came from 5' RACE. The instrument was a NextSeq 500. Unique molecular identifiers were attached to individual cDNA molecules in the TCR library protocol so that sequencing error and PCR bias could be corrected. Both TCR alpha and beta chains were sequenced, and tight co-correlation was observed between alpha and beta sequence abundances in each sample. The study's processing was this. Decombinator V4 was used to perform V gene, J gene and CDR3 annotation of TCR sequences. TCRs were defined as expanded if a significant change between any two time points was detected under a Poisson model with p below 0.0001. TCR abundances were normalised to the total number of TCRs sequenced per sample and were expressed as counts per million. MAIT TCRs were defined by TRAV1-2 paired with TRAJ12, TRAJ20 or TRAJ33, and iNKT TCRs by TRAV10 paired with TRAJ18. VDJdb, accessed 1 November 2021, was searched for CMV, EBV and SARS-CoV-2 annotated TCRs, with TCRs annotated for multiple antigens excluded. In TCRdb, the public reads were trimmed at Q25 with fastp and aligned with MiXCR, with productive beta chains retained. Entries that share a CDR3 protein sequence are merged under the most common genes and DNA. The V and J calls here are based on TCRdb, not the publication. Within this sample are approximately 56,000 distinct CDR3 sequences, with about 15% of them counted one time only. The ten largest make up roughly 4.3% of the sample.

The study at large found these results: VDJdb matching was skewed toward anti-spike CD8 responses and likely underestimated virus-specific expansions, missing private and CD4 specificities.

This receptor was taken from an adult who was a healthcare worker with PCR-confirmed SARS-CoV-2 infection or an uninfected control (not recorded which). Sequences were derived from whole blood, sampled at baseline. The sequence joins TRBV28 to TRBJ2-3; TRBD2 agrees with 7 junctional bases. CDR3 protein: CASRGAGLTDTQYF. In nucleotides, the sequence is TGTGCCAGCAGAGGAGCGGGGCTCACAGATACGCAGTATTTT.